This TCR beta chain was profiled in a study of cytomegalovirus exposure and HLA in healthy donors. Turning to this clone: The antigen is undetermined.

The CDR3 has 11 amino acids. Trimming took off 2 bases at V and 8 bases at J, with 8 bases between the two ends. The V gene's germline CDR1 is SGHDT and CDR2 YYEEEE. PCR used 60 Vbeta primers and 13 Jbeta primers. Profiled with immunoSEQ multiplex PCR; TCRdb holds only in-frame clones, not every one. The sample shows under 200,000 clones, 60% to 80% of them seen only once. Overall study results and limits: The investigators catalogued 164 TCR beta chains as cytomegalovirus-associated.

The material sequenced was PBMCs. The chain joins TRBV5-6 to TRBJ2-7, with D tentatively TRBD2 (5 bases). The origin of this receptor is a woman aged 40-49 years in good health and CMV-seropositive. The CDR3 region has the DNA TGTGCCAGCAGCTTTGAGGGCAAGCAGTACTTC. It translates to CASSFEGKQYF. The variable domain in full, with the rest retrieved from reference TRBV5-6 and TRBJ2-7, is DAGVTQSPTHLIKTRGQQVTLRCSPKSGHDTVSWYQQALGQGPQFIFQYYEEEERQRGNFPDRFSGHQFPNYSSELNVNALLLGDSALYLCASSFEGKQYFGPGTRLTVT.